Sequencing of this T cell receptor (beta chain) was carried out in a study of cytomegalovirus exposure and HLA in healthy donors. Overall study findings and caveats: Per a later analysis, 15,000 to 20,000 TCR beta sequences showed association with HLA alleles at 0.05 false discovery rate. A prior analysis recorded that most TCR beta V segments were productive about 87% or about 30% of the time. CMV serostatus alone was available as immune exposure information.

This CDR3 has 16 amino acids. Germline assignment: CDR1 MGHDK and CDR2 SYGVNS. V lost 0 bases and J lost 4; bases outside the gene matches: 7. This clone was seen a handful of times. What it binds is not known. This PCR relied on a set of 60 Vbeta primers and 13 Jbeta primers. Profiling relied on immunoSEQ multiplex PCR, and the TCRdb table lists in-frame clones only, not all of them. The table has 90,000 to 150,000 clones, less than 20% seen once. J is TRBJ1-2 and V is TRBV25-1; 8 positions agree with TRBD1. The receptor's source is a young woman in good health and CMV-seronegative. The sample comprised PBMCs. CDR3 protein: CASSEYQGALGYGYTF. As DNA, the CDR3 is TGTGCCAGCAGTGAATATCAGGGGGCTTTGGGCTATGGCTACACCTTC.